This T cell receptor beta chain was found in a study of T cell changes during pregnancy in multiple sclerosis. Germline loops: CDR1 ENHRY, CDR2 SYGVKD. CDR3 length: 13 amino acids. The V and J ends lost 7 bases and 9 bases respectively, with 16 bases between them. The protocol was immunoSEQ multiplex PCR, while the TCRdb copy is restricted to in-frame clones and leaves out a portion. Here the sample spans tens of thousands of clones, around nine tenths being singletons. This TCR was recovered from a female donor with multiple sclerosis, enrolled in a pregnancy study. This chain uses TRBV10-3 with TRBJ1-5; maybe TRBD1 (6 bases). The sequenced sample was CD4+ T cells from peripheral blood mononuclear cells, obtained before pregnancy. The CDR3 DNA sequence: TGTGCCATCACCGACTTACAGGGTGGGCCCCAGCATTTT. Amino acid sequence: CAITDLQGGPQHF.